The 22 T cell receptor beta chains in this list originate from one sample, sequenced in a study of CD8+CD57+ T cells in acquired aplastic anemia. Profiling of TCR beta VDJ combinations and CDR3 sequences used genomic DNA as template. TCRdb reprocessed the reads via MiXCR and lists one record per CDR3 protein. The repertoire consists of more than 150,000 distinct CDR3 sequences, with 40% to 50% occurring once and the leading ten covering about 9.5%. The patients chosen for sequencing had shown expansion of CD8+CD57+ cells (detected by flow cytometry). The sample was sorted CD4+, CD8+, or CD8+CD57+ T cells (not recorded which) from PBMCs. The receptors originated from a human donor with aplastic anemia.

This clonotype has a count of ten or more. Sequence at one end of the junction differs from germline and may be a read error. The chain joins TRBV7-9 to TRBJ2-1; TRBD1 or TRBD2 may be the D gene (5 bases each). The CDR3 sequence is 16 residues long. Germline assignment: CDR1 SEHNR and CDR2 FQNEAQ (reference sequence). CDR3 coding DNA: TGTGCCAGCAGCTTAGGTGTGGGGAGACAGCTCGACGGTTCGATCTTC. This encodes CASSLGVGRQLDGSIF.

A few counts support this clonotype. The chain combines TRBV10-1 with TRBJ2-7, with 7 bases fitting TRBD1. The V gene end was trimmed by 5 bases and the J gene end by 5 bases; junction bases not matched to a gene: 12. This CDR3 spans 15 amino acids. The germline gives CDR1 WNHNN, CDR2 SYGVQD (reference sequence). The CDR3, as DNA: TGCGCCAGCAGTCCCGACAGGGAACTTAAAGACGAGCAGTACTTC. Protein product: CASSPDRELKDEQYF.

V is TRBV15 and J is TRBJ2-5; D perhaps matches TRBD2 (6 bases). This CDR3 comprises 17 residues. Germline CDR1 LNHNV, CDR2 YYDKDF (reference sequence). The V and J ends lost 2 bases and 2 bases respectively, with 18 bases between them. Written as DNA, the CDR3 is TGTGCCACCAGCAGATCCACGCGGGGTGGAGCGCAAGAGACCCAGTACTTC. It codes for CATSRSTRGGAQETQYF.

V gene TRBV20-1 combines with J gene TRBJ1-6; 9 bases match TRBD1. J gave up 9 bases and V 3 bases, and 9 bases lay outside the gene matches. The CDR3 has 15 residues. CDR1 is DFQATT, CDR2 SNEGSKA, per germline (reference sequence). CDR3 sequence reads: CSARGQGNEASPLHF. The CDR3 coding sequence is TGCAGTGCTAGGGGACAGGGCAATGAGGCTTCACCCCTCCACTTT.

This clonotype was counted at least ten times. The chain has TRBV5-4 and TRBJ2-7; D gene uncertain. CDR1 and CDR2 from the germline V gene are SGHNT and YYREEE (reference sequence). Trimming pared 5 bases from V and 0 bases from J, leaving 12 bases between. The CDR3 consists of 14 residues. CDR3 protein: CASRFTVNSYEQYF. DNA for the CDR3: TGTGCCAGCAGATTTACAGTGAACTCCTACGAGCAGTACTTC.

This clonotype was detected many times. The CDR3 region has the DNA TGTGCCAGCAGCCAAGGACCGGATCAGCCCCAGCATTTT. This encodes CASSQGPDQPQHF. V usage is TRBV3-1 and J usage is TRBJ1-5; no clear D gene. This CDR3 has 13 residues. Germline CDR1 reads LGHDT; CDR2 reads YNNKEL (reference sequence). Trimming left V 1 base short and J 5 bases short, with 6 bases between. Drawing the rest from reference TRBV3-1 and TRBJ1-5, the complete variable domain is DTAVSQTPKYLVTQMGNDKSIKCEQNLGHDTMYWYKQDSKKFLKIMFSYNNKELIINETVPNRFSPKSPDKAHLNLHINSLELGDSAVYFCASSQGPDQPQHFGDGTRLSIL.

This clonotype occurred a few times. The chain links TRBV18 to TRBJ2-1, with D hard to call. Germline CDR1 KGHSH, CDR2 LQKENI. V lost 0 bases to trimming and J lost 0 bases, with 6 bases between them. The CDR3 consists of 15 residues. The CDR3, as DNA: TGTGCCAGCTCACCACCGTCCCGCTCCTACAATGAGCAGTTCTTC. Residues: CASSPPSRSYNEQFF. Full variable domain (remainder filled in from reference TRBV18 and TRBJ2-1): NAGVMQNPRHLVRRRGQEARLRCSPMKGHSHVYWYRQLPEEGLKFMVYLQKENIIDESGMPKERFSAEFPKEGPSILRIQQVVRGDSAAYFCASSPPSRSYNEQFFGPGTRLTVL.

This clonotype was recorded at least ten times. The chain links TRBV24-1 to TRBJ2-6; no firm D call. Germline CDR1 and CDR2: KGHDR and SFDVKD. V was cut by 2 bases and J by 2 bases, with 6 bases left in between. The CDR3 runs 15 residues. CDR3 sequence: CATSDYKAGANVLTF. CDR3 nucleotide sequence: TGTGCCACCAGTGATTATAAGGCTGGGGCCAACGTCCTGACTTTC.

The chain links TRBV6-2 or TRBV6-3 to TRBJ2-1; 8 nucleotides line up with TRBD2. Germline V gene lookup returns CDR1 MNHEY and CDR2 SVGEGT. The CDR3 extends over 16 amino acids. V shed 2 bases and J 8 bases; nucleotides not matched to a gene: 11. The CDR3 region has the DNA TGTGCCAGCAGTTACGGCGGGGCGGGGGGCGGCGATGAGCAGTTCTTC. It is translated as CASSYGGAGGGDEQFF.

This clonotype has only a few counts. This may arise from a read error, as a much more abundant clone is one base away. This chain uses TRBV11-1 with TRBJ1-2; D may be TRBD1 (5 bases). The CDR3 has 14 residues. Germline-derived CDR1 and CDR2 are SGHAT and FQDESV (reference sequence). V lost 6 bases to trimming and J lost 5 bases, with 16 bases between them. The CDR3 DNA reads as TGTGCCAGCAGTCTCGGGGTGTCAGGGTATGGCTACACCTTC. Encoded protein: CASSLGVSGYGYTF.

The sample holds many counts of this clonotype. The chain joins TRBV10-2 to TRBJ2-7, with TRBD1 as a possible D gene (6 bases). V lost 11 bases and J 5 bases, leaving 16 bases between the germline ends. Germline V CDR1 and CDR2: WSHSY, SAAADI. This CDR3 has 12 residues. CDR3 region: CAATRTGHEQYF. The CDR3 coding sequence is TGCGCCGCCACAAGAACAGGGCACGAGCAGTACTTC.

This clonotype was seen ten or more times. V usage is TRBV11-2 and J usage is TRBJ2-1, with 12 nucleotides matching TRBD2. Trimming cost V 1 base and J 7 bases; bases outside gene matches: 2. This CDR3 region has 15 residues. Looked up from germline, CDR1 is SGHAT and CDR2 is FQNNGV. CDR3 sequence: CASSLGTSGRNEQFF. CDR3 DNA sequence: TGTGCCAGCAGCTTAGGTACTAGCGGGAGGAATGAGCAGTTCTTC.

In its sample, this clonotype was seen once. The chain carries TRBV3-1 and TRBJ1-3, with no clear D. V was trimmed by 1 base and J by 0 bases, leaving 13 bases between them. Germline values: CDR1 LGHDT, CDR2 YNNKEL (reference sequence). The CDR3 has 17 amino acids. The CDR3 nucleotides read TGTGCCAGCAGCCAAGGACGGACCCTCCTCTCTGGAAACACCATATATTTT. It yields the protein CASSQGRTLLSGNTIYF.

The rearrangement uses TRBV4-2 and TRBJ2-1; D not certain. There are 11 residues in the CDR3. Trimming left V 0 bases short and J 13 bases short, with 7 bases between. CDR1 is LGHNA, CDR2 YNFKEQ, per germline. The CDR3 spells CASSQEGSQFF. The CDR3 coding sequence is TGTGCCAGCAGCCAAGAAGGTAGCCAGTTCTTC.

This clonotype has at least ten counts. The chain couples TRBV19 to TRBJ1-6; 9 bases align to TRBD1. This CDR3 has 15 amino acids. The germline CDR1 and CDR2 sequences are LNHDA and SQIVND (reference sequence). V trimming: 5 bases; J trimming: 7 bases; junction bases outside the gene matches: 6. CDR3 nucleotides: TGTGCCAGTAGTGAAAGGGGACAGGGAAATTCACCCCTCCACTTT. Protein: CASSERGQGNSPLHF.

V is TRBV2 and J is TRBJ2-5; D not resolved. Looked up from germline, CDR1 is SNHLY and CDR2 is FYNNEI. The V gene lost 5 bases and the J gene lost 5 bases, with 12 bases spanning the gap. This CDR3 has 13 residues. CDR3 nucleotide sequence: TGTGCCAGCAGTTTTAACCTGCAGGAGACCCAGTACTTC. Amino acid sequence: CASSFNLQETQYF.

Notes on this clonotype: A much larger clone differs by one base, so this may be a read error. In nucleotides, the CDR3 is TGCAGTGCTAGAAACAGGGGAAGCACAGGTACGCAGTATTTT. It specifies CSARNRGSTGTQYF. This rearrangement joins TRBV20-1 to TRBJ2-3, with 7 bases lining up with TRBD1. Germline lookup yields CDR1 DFQATT and CDR2 SNEGSKA (reference sequence). The CDR3 spans 14 residues.

This clonotype has only a few counts. The rearrangement links TRBV2 to TRBJ1-6, with D maybe TRBD1 (6 bases). CDR3 length equals 14 residues. V gave up 7 bases and J gave up 5 bases, with 12 bases separating them. The V gene's germline CDR1 is SNHLY and CDR2 FYNNEI. This chain's CDR3 is CASKPGANNSPLHF. The CDR3 nucleotides read TGTGCCAGCAAGCCAGGGGCCAATAATTCACCCCTCCACTTT.

The V call is TRBV4-1, the J call TRBJ1-5; weak D call: TRBD1 (6 bases). Per the germline V gene, CDR1 is MGHRA and CDR2 is YSYEKL. The CDR3 extends over 15 amino acids. V was shortened by 0 bases and J by 5 bases, with 11 bases between the two germline ends. The CDR3 protein is CASSQEGGGYQPQHF. The CDR3 region has the DNA TGCGCCAGCAGCCAAGAAGGAGGGGGATATCAGCCCCAGCATTTT.

This clonotype showed up just a few times. The rearrangement links TRBV25-1 to TRBJ2-5; possible D gene TRBD1, 7 bases. V was clipped by 1 base and J by 3 bases, with 12 bases between them. Looked up from germline, CDR1 is MGHDK and CDR2 is SYGVNS. The CDR3 is 15 amino acids. The CDR3, as DNA: TGTGCCAGCAGTGAATTGGGACAGCGGGAAGAGACCCAGTACTTC. Protein: CASSELGQREETQYF.

The chain joins TRBV10-1 to TRBJ2-5, with D unresolved. Trimming cost V 8 bases and J 6 bases, with 19 bases left between them. In germline, CDR1 is WNHNN, CDR2 SYGVQD (reference sequence). The CDR3 extends over 14 amino acids. The CDR3 bases are TGCGCCAGCGCCCCGGGTGGCGGTCGGAAGACCCAGTACTTC. Protein product: CASAPGGGRKTQYF.

This sequence joins TRBV24-1 and TRBJ2-3; perhaps TRBD2 as D (5 bases). The CDR3 length is 14 residues. V was clipped by 3 bases and J by 6 bases, with 12 bases between them. The germline CDR1 and CDR2 sequences are KGHDR and SFDVKD. The CDR3 loop is CATSDPRTSDTQYF. The CDR3 DNA follows: TGTGCCACCAGTGATCCTCGGACTTCTGATACGCAGTATTTT.